The entry that follows covers one TCR beta chain sequence. What it binds is unknown. Using immunoSEQ multiplex PCR, the repertoire was profiled, and TCRdb retains in-frame clones only, with some absent. The sample lists 2 million to 2.5 million clones; about nine tenths were seen once. The data are from a study of shared clonotypes between healthy human individuals. V lost 6 bases and J 7 bases, leaving 16 bases between the germline ends. The CDR3 consists of 14 residues. Germline V gene data show CDR1 as SGHRS and CDR2 as YFSETQ. Findings and limits, study-wide: Specimens sampled were limited to blood, with tissue repertoires likely differing. Four donors showed sharing of approximately 5% of naive CD4 clonotypes.

The clonotype originates from a man aged 18 to 29 in good health. Some clones in this sample may be carry-over from other donors' samples. This chain joins TRBV5-1 and TRBJ1-4, with D perhaps TRBD1 (6 bases). The sequencing input was naive CD4+ T cells from PBMCs. Subset described: CD45RA+ positively selected. As DNA, the CDR3 is TGCGCCAGCACCTTACTGGACAGAAGTGAAAAACTGTTTTTT. It yields the protein CASTLLDRSEKLFF.